Below are 28 T cell receptor beta chains sequenced from a single sample in a study of blood T cell repertoires in COVID-19. This table comes from immunoSEQ multiplex PCR, and its TCRdb copy is limited to in-frame clones, with some not included. Altogether over 150,000 clones are present, around 84% being singletons, with the ten largest covering about 12%. Input material: peripheral blood. Source of these receptors: a human donor in a cohort sampled during active COVID-19.

The V gene is TRBV24-1, the J gene TRBJ2-5, with TRBD1 matching 7 bases. The germline gives CDR1 KGHDR, CDR2 SFDVKD. The ends lost 5 bases at V and 1 base at J; junction bases unmatched: 0. The CDR3 is 13 amino acids. The CDR3 loop reads CATSGTGQETQYF. DNA of the CDR3: TGTGCCACCAGTGGGACAGGCCAAGAGACCCAGTACTTC.

The chain uses TRBV20-1 and TRBJ2-7, with 7 bases fitting TRBD1. Germline V gene lookup returns CDR1 DFQATT and CDR2 SNEGSKA (reference sequence). V gave up 4 bases and J gave up 7 bases; unmatched junction bases: 1. The CDR3 is 10 residues long. The CDR3 here is CSATDREQYF. CDR3 DNA sequence: TGCAGTGCTACGGACAGGGAGCAGTACTTC.

The rearrangement uses TRBV4-2 and TRBJ1-2, with D tentatively TRBD1 (5 bases). CDR1 and CDR2 from the germline V gene are LGHNA and YNFKEQ. V shed 0 bases and J shed 14 bases, with 13 bases lying between them. CDR3 length: 12 residues. CDR3 amino acids: CASSQDTGVRTF. The CDR3 bases are TGTGCCAGCAGCCAAGATACGGGGGTCCGTACCTTC.

This clone occurred once. The chain uses TRBV11-2 and TRBJ2-1; perhaps TRBD1 as D (6 bases). Looked up from germline, CDR1 is SGHAT and CDR2 is FQNNGV. The CDR3 is made up of 13 amino acids. Between the trimmed V and J ends, which lost 1 base and 15 bases, there was a span of 16 bases. Here the CDR3 DNA reads TGTGCCAGCAGCTTAGTATTCGGGACAAGCCTGTTCTTC. This codes for CASSLVFGTSLFF.

This sequence joins TRBV6-2 or TRBV6-3 and TRBJ2-5; 11 bases line up with TRBD1. V dropped 5 bases and J dropped 5; count of bases not matched to a gene: 7. The germline CDR1 and CDR2 sequences are MNHEY and SVGEGT. The length of the CDR3 is 15 residues. CDR3 DNA sequence: TGTGCCAGCAGTACAACCGGGACAGGGGGGGAGACCCAGTACTTC. Its translation: CASSTTGTGGETQYF.

This clone has a count of ten or more. The CDR3: CASRLSAGLAKNIQYF. The CDR3 coding sequence is TGTGCAAGTCGCTTATCCGCAGGACTAGCCAAAAACATTCAGTACTTC. The chain is built from TRBV12-2 and TRBJ2-4; the D segment call TRBD2 is taken from the table without a DNA check. TRBV12-2 counts as a pseudogene. This CDR3 region has 16 residues.

This rearrangement joins TRBV7-2 to TRBJ2-7; possible D gene TRBD1, 6 bases. The germline V gene encodes CDR1 SGHTA and CDR2 FQGNSA. The CDR3 sequence is 13 residues long. V lost 4 bases and J 4 bases, leaving 11 bases between the germline ends. The CDR3 DNA reads TGTGCCAGCAGCTCCGTACAGGGTTACGAGCAGTACTTC. Its protein product is CASSSVQGYEQYF.

A few counts support this clone. The chain couples TRBV4-2 to TRBJ2-3; the D gene is possibly TRBD2 (6 bases). V was shortened by 4 bases and J by 2 bases, with 19 bases between the two germline ends. CDR3 length: 17 residues. CDR1 LGHNA and CDR2 YNFKEQ come from the germline V gene. The CDR3 region has the DNA TGTGCCAGCAGCCGGAATCCCCCTGGCGGGAACACAGATACGCAGTATTTT. Protein product: CASSRNPPGGNTDTQYF.

This sequence joins TRBV28 and TRBJ2-5; D may be TRBD2 (6 bases). The V gene lost 3 bases and the J gene lost 1 base, with 12 bases spanning the gap. The germline V gene encodes CDR1 MDHEN and CDR2 SYDVKM. The CDR3 covers 15 residues. CDR3 bases: TGTGCCAGCAGTTTTCAGGGAGCGGGCCAAGAGACCCAGTACTTC. Protein sequence: CASSFQGAGQETQYF.

With respect to this clone: The junction departs from the called germline gene at one end, perhaps through a read error. V gene TRBV6-1 combines with J gene TRBJ2-7; a possible D gene is TRBD1 (5 bases). This CDR3 is 13 amino acids long. The germline V gene encodes CDR1 MNHNS and CDR2 SASEGT. The DNA for the CDR3 is TGTGCCAGCAGCGAAGGACATGCCTACGAGCAGTACTTC. It yields the protein CASSEGHAYEQYF.

The chain joins TRBV19 to TRBJ2-3; tentatively, D is TRBD2 (5 bases). Germline CDR1 LNHDA, CDR2 SQIVND (reference sequence). V was trimmed by 7 bases and J by 5 bases, leaving 13 bases between them. There are 13 residues in the CDR3. CDR3 in amino acids: CASNAGPIDTQYF. The CDR3 coding sequence is TGTGCCAGTAACGCGGGTCCGATAGATACGCAGTATTTT. The full variable domain, rest sourced from reference TRBV19 and TRBJ2-3, is DGGITQSPKYLFRKEGQNVTLSCEQNLNHDAMYWYRQDPGQGLRLIYYSQIVNDFQKGDIAEGYSVSREKKESFPLTVTSAQKNPTAFYLCASNAGPIDTQYFGPGTRLTVL.

This chain joins TRBV4-1 and TRBJ2-1, with 7 bases matching TRBD2. There are 17 residues in the CDR3. V lost 0 bases, J lost 4 bases, and 9 bases stayed unmatched. Germline V gives CDR1 MGHRA, CDR2 YSYEKL. DNA of the CDR3: TGCGCCAGCAGCCAAGATCAAGCCGGGAGGATTTACAATGAGCAGTTCTTC. This codes for CASSQDQAGRIYNEQFF.

This chain links TRBV28 with TRBJ2-1; possibly TRBD2 for D (6 bases). Trimming removed 2 bases from V and 7 bases from J, with 15 bases in between. CDR3 size: 15 residues. CDR1 is MDHEN and CDR2 is SYDVKM in the germline V gene. The CDR3 DNA is TGTGCCAGCAGTTTAAGCCTGGAGGGGAGAAATGAGCAGTTCTTC. It encodes CASSLSLEGRNEQFF.

V gene TRBV18 combines with J gene TRBJ2-5; TRBD2 matches at 10 bases. The germline CDR1 and CDR2 sequences are KGHSH and LQKENI. The V gene end was trimmed by 2 bases and the J gene end by 5 bases; junction bases not matched to a gene: 2. This CDR3 has 14 amino acids. The CDR3: CASSPNSGRETQYF. The CDR3 nucleotides are TGTGCCAGCTCACCAAATAGCGGGAGGGAGACCCAGTACTTC.

The chain employs TRBV5-8 and TRBJ1-6; 7 nucleotides agree with TRBD1. Germline lookup yields CDR1 SGHTS and CDR2 YDEGEE. V lost 4 bases and J lost 6; bases outside the gene matches: 4. This CDR3 comprises 14 residues. In DNA, the CDR3 is TGTGCCAGCAGCGGGACAGCACCTAATTCACCCCTCCACTTT. Translation: CASSGTAPNSPLHF.

The chain links TRBV28 to TRBJ2-7; D remains unclear. V was cut by 6 bases and J by 5 bases, with 8 bases left in between. CDR1 MDHEN and CDR2 SYDVKM come from the germline V gene. The CDR3 loop spans 11 amino acids. Here the CDR3 DNA reads TGTGCCAGCAGCCTTGCGAACGAGCAGTACTTC. Amino acid sequence: CASSLANEQYF.

V usage is TRBV18 and J usage is TRBJ2-6, with unresolved D. Per germline, CDR1 KGHSH and CDR2 LQKENI. CDR3 length equals 16 residues. V was cut by 0 bases and J by 2 bases, with 8 bases left in between. CDR3 protein: CASSPPLYAGANVLTF. The CDR3 DNA reads as TGTGCCAGCTCACCACCTCTATACGCTGGGGCCAACGTCCTGACTTTC.

V and J are TRBV18 and TRBJ2-3; 8 nucleotides match TRBD2. Germline V lookup: CDR1 KGHSH, CDR2 LQKENI. Trimming took 3 bases from V and 2 from J; bases not matched to a gene: 13. CDR3 length equals 18 residues. CDR3 nucleotide sequence: TGTGCCAGCTCACCTCCCCACGCTACTAGCGGAGCCACAGATACGCAGTATTTT. This gives the protein CASSPPHATSGATDTQYF.

V is TRBV30 and J is TRBJ2-1, with D possibly matching TRBD2 (5 bases). Germline loops: CDR1 GTSNPN, CDR2 SVGIG (reference sequence). V was cut by 5 bases and J by 5 bases, with 19 bases left in between. The CDR3 spans 15 residues. Written as DNA, the CDR3 is TGTGCCTGGCGCGGCGGGTGGGAGAGAAACAATGAGCAGTTCTTC. This translates into CAWRGGWERNNEQFF.

V gene TRBV7-8 combines with J gene TRBJ2-7; D might be TRBD2 (7 bases). The V gene's germline CDR1 is SGHVS and CDR2 FQNEAQ. The CDR3 consists of 13 residues. Trimming took 5 bases from V and 2 from J, leaving 10 bases between them. CDR3 sequence: CASSKGGAYEQYF. The CDR3 nucleotides are TGTGCCAGCAGCAAGGGGGGGGCCTACGAGCAGTACTTC.

In its sample, this clone was seen a few times. V usage is TRBV18 and J usage is TRBJ1-4; weak D call: TRBD1 (6 bases). The CDR3 consists of 14 residues. The germline CDR1 and CDR2 sequences are KGHSH and LQKENI. V was cut by 3 bases and J by 5 bases, with 10 bases left in between. CDR3 loop: CASSPGTQNEKLFF. The CDR3 bases are TGTGCCAGCTCACCCGGGACACAGAATGAAAAACTGTTTTTT.

The rearrangement uses TRBV27 and TRBJ1-6; no clear D. Germline CDR1 is MNHEY and CDR2 is SMNVEV (reference sequence). The germline V and J ends were trimmed by 3 bases and 7 bases, with 10 bases remaining between them. The CDR3 is made up of 14 amino acids. In DNA, the CDR3 is TGTGCCAGCAGTTTCCGGGATCCAAATTCACCCCTCCACTTT. Translated, it gives CASSFRDPNSPLHF.

To note about this clone: Distinct nucleotide sequences in the sample also encode this CDR3. V usage is TRBV28 and J usage is TRBJ2-7, with a weak D call TRBD1 (5 bases). The V end lost 2 bases, the J end lost 2 bases, and 7 bases lay between the germline ends. Germline V gene sequence: CDR1 MDHEN, CDR2 SYDVKM. CDR3 length equals 13 residues. CDR3 amino acids: CASSLHRTYEQYF. In DNA form, the CDR3 reads TGTGCCAGCAGTTTACACAGGACCTACGAGCAGTACTTC.

CDR3 nucleotides: TGTGCCAGTAGTATTTTAACTAGCGGGAGGGCCAATATTAAGGAGCAGTTCTTC. Protein: CASSILTSGRANIKEQFF. This chain connects TRBV19 to TRBJ2-1, with 13 bases matching TRBD2. V shed 3 bases, J shed 10 bases, and the junction held 15 bases outside the gene matches. Germline V gene sequence: CDR1 LNHDA, CDR2 SQIVND (reference sequence). The CDR3 loop spans 18 amino acids.

The chain has TRBV7-8 and TRBJ2-7, with 10 bases lining up with TRBD1. Germline lookup yields CDR1 SGHVS and CDR2 FQNEAQ. This CDR3 is built from 15 residues. J was trimmed by 3 bases and V by 4 bases; bases with no gene match: 6. The CDR3 nucleotides read TGTGCCAGCAGCTCACGGGGGACAGGGGACTACGAGCAGTACTTC. Protein sequence: CASSSRGTGDYEQYF.

This chain joins TRBV5-1 and TRBJ2-1; 11 bases align to TRBD2. The V gene end was trimmed by 5 bases and the J gene end by 4 bases; junction bases not matched to a gene: 8. The CDR3 runs 16 residues. Germline V CDR1 and CDR2: SGHRS, YFSETQ. This CDR3 is CASRLRGTSGYNEQFF. Here the CDR3 DNA reads TGCGCCAGCAGACTGAGGGGGACTAGCGGATACAATGAGCAGTTCTTC.

The gene calls are TRBV6-6 and TRBJ2-7; TRBD1 aligns across 8 bases. The length of the CDR3 is 16 residues. CDR1 is MNHNY, CDR2 SVGAGI, per germline (reference sequence). After removal of 5 bases from V and 3 bases from J, the junction contained 12 bases not matched to a gene. The CDR3 spells CASSRRYGDRHYEQYF. The CDR3 bases are TGTGCCAGCAGTAGGCGGTACGGGGACAGGCACTACGAGCAGTACTTC.

The chain has TRBV28 and TRBJ2-7; tentative D call: TRBD2 (6 bases). The CDR3 runs to 14 residues. V was trimmed by 4 bases and J by 3 bases, leaving 13 bases between them. CDR1 is MDHEN and CDR2 is SYDVKM in the germline V gene. In DNA form, the CDR3 reads TGTGCCAGCAGTTCCGGGAGTCGGGGCTACGAGCAGTACTTC. Amino acids: CASSSGSRGYEQYF.